The clone carrying this TCR beta chain was seen many times. Trimming at V came to 6 bases and at J to 4 bases, leaving 3 bases not matched to a gene. CDR3 length equals 14 residues. From RNA transcripts, TCR beta CDR3 regions were amplified. HTBI primers drove first-round RT-PCR of the TCR CDR3. TCRdb reanalysed the multiplex PCR reads using MiXCR and keeps one entry per CDR3 protein. The data contain 350,000 to 500,000 distinct CDR3 sequences, approximately 14% of them singletons. These data are taken from a study of T cells in Graves' hyperthyroidism and ophthalmopathy. Stability of Graves' hyperthyroidism was defined as absent ophthalmopathy progression within 18 months. Patients aged 18 to 65 had newly diagnosed hyperthyroidism of under 2 months' duration. Clinical symptoms, serum thyroxine and TRAb, thyroid ultrasound and orbital computed tomography were used for the diagnoses. PBMCs were derived from about 9.1 ml fresh peripheral blood.

The source of this sequence is a woman aged 18-35 years with Graves' hyperthyroidism. The specimen sequenced was blood. The chain employs TRBV12-3 or TRBV12-4 and TRBJ2-5; TRBD1 matches 12 bases. DNA of the CDR3: TGTGCCAGCAGCCGGGGACAGGGGGCAGAGACCCAGTACTTC. It is translated as CASSRGQGAETQYF.